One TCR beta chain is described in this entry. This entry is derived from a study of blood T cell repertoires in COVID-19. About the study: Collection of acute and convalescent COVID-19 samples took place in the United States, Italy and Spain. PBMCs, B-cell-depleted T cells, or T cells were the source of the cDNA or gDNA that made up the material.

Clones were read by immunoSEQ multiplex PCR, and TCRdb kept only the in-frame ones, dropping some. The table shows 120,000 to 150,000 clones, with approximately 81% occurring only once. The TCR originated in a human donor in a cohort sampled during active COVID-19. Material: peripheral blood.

The CDR3 loop reads CAISETGAETQYF. In DNA, the CDR3 is TGTGCCATCAGTGAGACAGGGGCAGAGACCCAGTACTTC. The V and J genes are TRBV10-3 and TRBJ2-5; 7 bases line up with TRBD1. J lost 4 bases, V lost 2 bases, and 1 base had no gene match. CDR1 and CDR2 (germline): ENHRY, SYGVKD. The CDR3 extends over 13 amino acids.